This T cell receptor beta chain was sequenced for a study of blood T cell repertoires in COVID-19. Overall study: The samples span acute and convalescent COVID-19 from the United States, Italy and Spain. PBMCs, B-cell-depleted T cells, or T cells provided the cDNA or gDNA that made up the material.

Original processing methods: Estimation of nucleated cell counts relied on the amplification of reference gene primers. Libraries were prepared by immunoSEQ multiplex PCR; TCRdb keeps only in-frame clonotypes and omits some of them. From that table come the V and J calls and clone size; the DNA was used to work out D and trimming. The sample lists about 140,000 clones, around 84% occurring once. This receptor was identified in a man aged 25 to 40 with COVID-19, enrolled during active disease. The sequenced sample was peripheral blood.

The CDR3 nucleotides are TGTGCCTGGAGTCTTGGGACAGGGAGGCAAGAGACCCAGTACTTC. Amino acids: CAWSLGTGRQETQYF. The rearrangement uses TRBV30 and TRBJ2-5; TRBD1 matches at 9 bases. Germline CDR1 and CDR2: GTSNPN and SVGIG (reference sequence). This CDR3 contains 15 residues. Trimming cost V 2 bases and J 2 bases; bases outside gene matches: 6. The full variable domain, completed using reference TRBV30 and TRBJ2-5, is SQTIHQWPATLVQPVGSPLSLECTVEGTSNPNLYWYRQAAGRGLQLLFYSVGIGQISSEVPQNLSASRPQDRQFILSSKKLLLSDSGFYLCAWSLGTGRQETQYFGPGTRLLVL.